This record covers a single T cell receptor beta chain. Its antigen is not identified. The PCR made use of 60 Vbeta and 13 Jbeta primers. Method: immunoSEQ multiplex PCR; TCRdb's copy keeps in-frame clones and lacks some. This sample yields 150,000 to 200,000 clones, of which about 79% are seen a single time; under 8% belongs to the top ten. This sample is part of a study of cytomegalovirus exposure and HLA in healthy donors. Germline V CDR1 and CDR2: SGHVS, FQNEAQ. V dropped 0 bases and J dropped 5; count of bases not matched to a gene: 2. The CDR3 has 14 amino acids. Study conclusions and caveats: Later findings reportedly placed an Asian-associated ancestry cluster below the roughly 700-donor mean for N-insertions. One cluster of highly shared sequence variants probably arose as a sequencing artifact. A later analysis reported that several of the most significant clusters appeared to be linked to common viral pathogens, among them Epstein-Barr virus. In the analysis, some V segments, TRBV6-2 and TRBV6-3 included, were excluded as indistinguishable.

Sequenced: PBMCs. The TCR sequence derives from a man in his forties or fifties in good health and CMV-seropositive. The J gene is TRBJ2-7, the V gene TRBV7-8, with 9 bases fitting TRBD1. CDR3 residues: CASSLAGTGNEQYF. The CDR3 DNA follows: TGTGCCAGCAGCTTAGCCGGGACAGGGAACGAGCAGTACTTC.